This note documents a single T cell receptor (beta chain) sequence. The study recruited people aged about 18 to 95 years across about two dozen US areas. Assignment of participants to cohorts was predicated upon participant-reported clinical history. The data stem from a study of blood T cell repertoires in COVID-19. Study information: Sites across the United States, Italy and Spain contributed samples from acute and convalescent COVID-19.

Germline V gene sequence: CDR1 SGHAT, CDR2 FQNNGV. V lost 0 bases and J lost 0, with 9 bases in between. CDR3 size: 16 residues. The method was immunoSEQ multiplex PCR; TCRdb's version includes in-frame clones alone and lacks a portion of them. The sample lists 200,000 to 300,000 clones, around nine tenths occurring once. What was sequenced was PBMCs or T cells enriched from blood (not recorded which). The source of this sequence is a young woman who had recovered from COVID-19. The chain has TRBV11-2 and TRBJ1-3, with D unclear. In DNA form, the CDR3 reads TGTGCCAGCAGCTTAGATCCAGGCCGCTCTGGAAACACCATATATTTT. Translation: CASSLDPGRSGNTIYF.